This TCR beta chain was recorded in a study of technical replicates of blood from several donors. TCRdb's table, derived via immunoSEQ multiplex PCR, lists solely in-frame clones and lacks some. Counted here are about 73,000 clones, more than 85% occurring once; the ten biggest clones make up 4.7%. Germline V CDR1 and CDR2: SGHRS, YFSETQ. V was shortened by 4 bases and J by 7 bases, with 14 bases between the two germline ends. This CDR3 has 13 residues. The sequenced sample was PBMCs. This TCR was sampled from a human donor in good health. Some clones in this sample may be carry-over from other donors' samples. This rearrangement joins TRBV5-1 to TRBJ1-2, with D unresolved. CDR3 coding DNA: TGCGCCAGCAGCGGATACGGGGATGGTGGCTACACCTTC. It codes for CASSGYGDGGYTF.